The 12 T cell receptor beta chains below come from one sample, sequenced in a study of blood T cell repertoires in COVID-19. Some clones are missing from TCRdb's copy, which holds only in-frame ones; the method was immunoSEQ multiplex PCR. The table includes 200,000 to 250,000 clones, about 83% detected once. The sample was PBMCs or T cells enriched from blood (not recorded which). These receptors all stem from a woman in her forties or fifties who had recovered from COVID-19.

CDR3 nucleotides: TGTGCCAGCAATAGTATCCAGGCCGCTCTCTCAGGGCAGTACTTC. As protein: CASNSIQAALSGQYF. The J gene is TRBJ2-7, the V gene TRBV28; D remains unclear. The CDR3 has 15 amino acids. CDR1 is MDHEN, CDR2 SYDVKM, per germline. Trimming left V 7 bases short and J 9 bases short, with 25 bases between.

The chain recombines TRBV7-2 with TRBJ2-3, with 8 bases lining up with TRBD2. V lost 4 bases and J lost 5; bases outside the gene matches: 11. This CDR3 contains 16 residues. Germline CDR1 and CDR2: SGHTA and FQGNSA. This CDR3 reads CASSSPGGGRRDTQYF. Here the CDR3 DNA reads TGTGCCAGCAGCTCCCCGGGCGGGGGGAGGAGAGATACGCAGTATTTT.

CDR3 nucleotides: TGTGCCAGCAGTCCCAGGGCGACTAACTATGGCTACACCTTC. Translated, it gives CASSPRATNYGYTF. The rearrangement uses TRBV6-5 and TRBJ1-2; weak D call: TRBD1 (5 bases). CDR1 MNHEY and CDR2 SVGAGI come from the germline V gene. The CDR3 extends over 14 amino acids. Trimming stripped 5 bases from V and 0 bases from J, with 10 bases between.

V usage is TRBV28 and J usage is TRBJ1-5; D remains unclear. CDR3 length: 14 amino acids. Looked up from germline, CDR1 is MDHEN and CDR2 is SYDVKM. V gave up 5 bases and J gave up 3 bases, with 11 bases separating them. The CDR3 region is CASSPRDLNQPQHF. The DNA for the CDR3 is TGTGCCAGCAGTCCCCGGGATCTCAATCAGCCCCAGCATTTT.

The chain joins TRBV5-6 to TRBJ2-2; TRBD2 aligns across 8 bases. Trimming at V came to 7 bases and at J to 5 bases, leaving 19 bases not matched to a gene. Germline lookup yields CDR1 SGHDT and CDR2 YYEEEE. The CDR3 covers 18 residues. The CDR3 nucleotides are TGTGCCAGCGCCCAGCCCGGAGTTCTAGCGGGCGAAACCGGGGAGCTGTTTTTT. Its protein is CASAQPGVLAGETGELFF.

V is TRBV15 and J is TRBJ2-1; 8 nucleotides match TRBD2. The CDR3 spans 13 residues. The V gene's germline CDR1 is LNHNV and CDR2 YYDKDF (reference sequence). V trimming: 5 bases; J trimming: 10 bases; junction bases outside the gene matches: 7. The CDR3 coding sequence is TGTGCCACCAGCCCACGGGGGGGGAACGAGCAGTTCTTC. Translated, it gives CATSPRGGNEQFF.

The chain carries TRBV3-1 (or the pseudogene TRBV3-2) and TRBJ1-1, with unresolved D. CDR3 length: 12 amino acids. Trimming cost V 1 base and J 7 bases, with 7 bases left between them. In germline, CDR1 is LGHDT, CDR2 YNNKEL (reference sequence). The CDR3 loop is CASSQGEREAFF. The DNA of the CDR3 is TGTGCCAGCAGCCAAGGGGAGCGTGAAGCTTTCTTT.

The count of this clone is one. This chain joins TRBV4-2 and TRBJ2-1; 11 bases map to TRBD2. The CDR3 covers 17 residues. The germline V gene encodes CDR1 LGHNA and CDR2 YNFKEQ. Trimming took 4 bases from V and 5 from J; bases not matched to a gene: 10. CDR3 bases: TGTGCCAGCAGCCCCCGGCTTATAGCGGGAGGGGACAATGAGCAGTTCTTC. It codes for CASSPRLIAGGDNEQFF.

The CDR3: CASSLASGGTVGETQYF. CDR3 bases: TGTGCCAGCAGCTTGGCTAGCGGGGGTACTGTAGGAGAGACCCAGTACTTC. The chain combines TRBV7-9 with TRBJ2-5; TRBD2 agrees at 10 bases. This CDR3 contains 17 residues. The V gene's germline CDR1 is SEHNR and CDR2 FQNEAQ (reference sequence). The V segment lost 3 bases and the J segment 4 bases; nucleotides outside the gene matches: 11.

This chain uses TRBV10-3 with TRBJ1-1, with a possible D match to TRBD1 (5 bases). Trimming took 0 bases from V and 4 from J, leaving 6 bases between them. Germline V gives CDR1 ENHRY, CDR2 SYGVKD. The CDR3 spans 13 residues. CDR3 bases: TGTGCCATCAGTGAGTCGCAGGGCACTGAAGCTTTCTTT. Protein: CAISESQGTEAFF.

This clone was found many times. The chain couples TRBV6-2 or TRBV6-3 to TRBJ2-1; maybe TRBD2 (5 bases). The CDR3 runs 14 residues. V was pared by 5 bases and J by 0 bases, with 8 bases between. CDR1 and CDR2 (germline): MNHEY, SVGEGT. The CDR3 DNA reads as TGTGCCAGCAGTCGGGGTAGCTCCTACAATGAGCAGTTCTTC. Amino acids: CASSRGSSYNEQFF.

CDR3 sequence (DNA): TGTGCCAGCAGCGCGGAACTATCGGGGACTGAAGCTTTCTTT. It is translated as CASSAELSGTEAFF. This chain uses TRBV11-2 with TRBJ1-1; no clear D gene. The V gene's germline CDR1 is SGHAT and CDR2 FQNNGV. The CDR3 extends over 14 amino acids. The V gene lost 5 bases and the J gene lost 5 bases, with 15 bases spanning the gap.